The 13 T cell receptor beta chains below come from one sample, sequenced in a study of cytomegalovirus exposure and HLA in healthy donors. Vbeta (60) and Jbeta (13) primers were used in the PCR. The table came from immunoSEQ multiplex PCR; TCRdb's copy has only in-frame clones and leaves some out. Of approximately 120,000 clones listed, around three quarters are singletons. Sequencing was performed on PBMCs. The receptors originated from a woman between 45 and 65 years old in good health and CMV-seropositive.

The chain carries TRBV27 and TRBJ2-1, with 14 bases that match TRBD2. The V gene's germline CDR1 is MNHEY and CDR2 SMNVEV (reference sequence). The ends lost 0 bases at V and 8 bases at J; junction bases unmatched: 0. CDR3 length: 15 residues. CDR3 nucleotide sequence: TGTGCCAGCAGTTTATCGACTAGCGGGAGGGATGAGCAGTTCTTC. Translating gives CASSLSTSGRDEQFF.

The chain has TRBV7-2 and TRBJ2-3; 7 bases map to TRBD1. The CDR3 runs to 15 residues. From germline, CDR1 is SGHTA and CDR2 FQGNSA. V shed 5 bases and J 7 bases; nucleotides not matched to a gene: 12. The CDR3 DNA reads TGTGCCAGCAGCCCTTACAGGGGCGCTGGAAATACGCAGTATTTT. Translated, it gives CASSPYRGAGNTQYF.

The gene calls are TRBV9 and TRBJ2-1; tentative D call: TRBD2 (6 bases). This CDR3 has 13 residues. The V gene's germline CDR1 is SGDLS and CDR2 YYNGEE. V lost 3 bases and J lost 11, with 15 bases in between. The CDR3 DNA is TGTGCCAGCAGCGCCTATTCAGGGAGGCAGCAGTTCTTC. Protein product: CASSAYSGRQQFF.

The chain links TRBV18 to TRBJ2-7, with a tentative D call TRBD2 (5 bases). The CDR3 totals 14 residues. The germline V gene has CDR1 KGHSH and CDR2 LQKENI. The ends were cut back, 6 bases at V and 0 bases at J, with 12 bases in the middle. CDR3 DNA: TGTGCCAGCTCCCGGGAAGGTAGCTCCTACGAGCAGTACTTC. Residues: CASSREGSSYEQYF.

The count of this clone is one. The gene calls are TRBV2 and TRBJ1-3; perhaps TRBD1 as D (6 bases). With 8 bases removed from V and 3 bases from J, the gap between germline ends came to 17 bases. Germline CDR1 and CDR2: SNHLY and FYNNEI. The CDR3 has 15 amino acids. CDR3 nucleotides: TGTGCCAGCGGGACACCTATCCTAGGTGGAAACACCATATATTTT. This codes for CASGTPILGGNTIYF. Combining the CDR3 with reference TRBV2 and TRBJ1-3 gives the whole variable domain EPEVTQTPSHQVTQMGQEVILRCVPISNHLYFYWYRQILGQKVEFLVSFYNNEISEKSEIFDDQFSVERPDGSNFTLKIRSTKLEDSAMYFCASGTPILGGNTIYFGEGSWLTVV.

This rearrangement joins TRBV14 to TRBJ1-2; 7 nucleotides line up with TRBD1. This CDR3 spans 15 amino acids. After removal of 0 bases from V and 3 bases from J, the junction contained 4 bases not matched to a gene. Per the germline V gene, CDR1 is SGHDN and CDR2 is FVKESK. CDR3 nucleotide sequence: TGTGCCAGCAGCCAAGATGACGACAGGGACTATGGCTACACCTTC. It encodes CASSQDDDRDYGYTF.

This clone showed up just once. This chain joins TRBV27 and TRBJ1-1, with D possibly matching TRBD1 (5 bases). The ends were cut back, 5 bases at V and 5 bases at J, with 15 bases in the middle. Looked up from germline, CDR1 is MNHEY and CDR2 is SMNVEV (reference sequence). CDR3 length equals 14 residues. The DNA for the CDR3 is TGTGCCAGCAGTCCAGGGACGGGGAGGACTGAAGCTTTCTTT. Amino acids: CASSPGTGRTEAFF.

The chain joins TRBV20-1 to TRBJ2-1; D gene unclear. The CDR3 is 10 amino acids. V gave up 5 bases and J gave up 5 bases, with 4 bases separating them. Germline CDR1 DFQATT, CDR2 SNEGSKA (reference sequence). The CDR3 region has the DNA TGCAGTGCTCGGGACAATGAGCAGTTCTTC. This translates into CSARDNEQFF.

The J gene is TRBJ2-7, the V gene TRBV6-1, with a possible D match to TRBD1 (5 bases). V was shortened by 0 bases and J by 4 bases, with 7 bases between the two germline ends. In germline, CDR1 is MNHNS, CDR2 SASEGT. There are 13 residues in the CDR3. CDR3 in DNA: TGTGCCAGCAGTGAAGCGCGACAGTACGAGCAGTACTTC. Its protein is CASSEARQYEQYF.

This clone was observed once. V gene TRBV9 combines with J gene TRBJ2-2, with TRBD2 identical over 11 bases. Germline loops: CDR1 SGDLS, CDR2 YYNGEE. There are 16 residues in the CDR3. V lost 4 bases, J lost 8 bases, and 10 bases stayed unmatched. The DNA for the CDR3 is TGTGCCAGCAGCCAGGGAGTAGCGGGAGGGCTTGGGGAGCTGTTTTTT. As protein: CASSQGVAGGLGELFF. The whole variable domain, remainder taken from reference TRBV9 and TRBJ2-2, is DSGVTQTPKHLITATGQRVTLRCSPRSGDLSVYWYQQSLDQGLQFLIQYYNGEERAKGNILERFSAQQFPDLHSELNLSSLELGDSALYFCASSQGVAGGLGELFFGEGSRLTVL.

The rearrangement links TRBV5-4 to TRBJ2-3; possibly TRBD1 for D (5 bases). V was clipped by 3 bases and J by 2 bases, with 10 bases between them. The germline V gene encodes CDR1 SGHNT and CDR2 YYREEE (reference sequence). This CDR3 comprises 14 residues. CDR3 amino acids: CASSSQATTDTQYF. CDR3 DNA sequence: TGTGCCAGCAGCTCACAGGCGACCACAGATACGCAGTATTTT.

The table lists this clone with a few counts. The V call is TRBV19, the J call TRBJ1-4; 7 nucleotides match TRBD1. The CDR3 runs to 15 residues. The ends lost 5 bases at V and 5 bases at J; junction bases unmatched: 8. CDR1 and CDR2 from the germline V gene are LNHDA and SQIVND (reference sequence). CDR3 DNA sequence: TGTGCCAGTAGTGTCCTAGGGGGCGAAAATGAAAAACTGTTTTTT. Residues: CASSVLGGENEKLFF.

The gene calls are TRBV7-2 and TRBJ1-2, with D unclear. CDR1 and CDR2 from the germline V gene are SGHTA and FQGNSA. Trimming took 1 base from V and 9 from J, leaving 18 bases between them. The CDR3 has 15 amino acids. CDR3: CASSLDSRAEFRYTF. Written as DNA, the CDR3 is TGTGCCAGCAGCTTAGACAGCCGCGCCGAATTTCGCTACACCTTC.